This T cell receptor (beta chain) came from a study of T cell clonality in common variable immunodeficiency. This clone was counted many times. The read stops 3 residues short of the end of the CDR3; the missing end is completed from the germline J gene. TCRdb keeps only in-frame clones here, not all; method: immunoSEQ multiplex PCR. The sample shows 80,000 or so clones, none of them appearing just once. After removal of 5 bases from V and 2 bases from J, the junction contained 13 bases not matched to a gene. CDR3 length: 16 residues. The germline CDR1 and CDR2 sequences are SQVTM and ANQGSEA. Sequencing used peripheral blood mononuclear cells. The chain couples TRBV29-1 to TRBJ2-7; 9 positions match TRBD2. This clonotype was obtained from a person aged 18-70 years in good health. CDR3 sequence reads: CSVLAMGTSIAYEQYF. CDR3 DNA (partial): TGCAGCGTTCTCGCGATGGGGACTAGCATTGCCTACGAG.